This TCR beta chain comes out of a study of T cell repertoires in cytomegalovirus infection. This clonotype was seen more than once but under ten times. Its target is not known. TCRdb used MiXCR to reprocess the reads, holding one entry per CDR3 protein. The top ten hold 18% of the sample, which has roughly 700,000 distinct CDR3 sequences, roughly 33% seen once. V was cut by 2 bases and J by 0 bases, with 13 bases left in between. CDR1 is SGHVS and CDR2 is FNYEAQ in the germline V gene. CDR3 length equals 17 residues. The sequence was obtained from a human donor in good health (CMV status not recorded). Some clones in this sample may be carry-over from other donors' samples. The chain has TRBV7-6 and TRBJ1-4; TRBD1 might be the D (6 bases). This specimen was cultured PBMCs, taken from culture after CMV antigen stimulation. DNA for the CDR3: TGTGCCAGCAGCTTATCCCACAGGGCATCAACTAATGAAAAACTGTTTTTT. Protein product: CASSLSHRASTNEKLFF.